These 4 T cell receptor beta chains were all obtained from the same sample, sequenced in a study of blood T cell repertoires in COVID-19. Sequenced by immunoSEQ multiplex PCR; TCRdb stores in-frame clones only, minus some. The data show tens of thousands of clones, 86% seen once. The material sequenced was peripheral blood. These receptors were collected from a man aged 70-80 years with active COVID-19.

The chain is built from TRBV15 and TRBJ1-1; TRBD1 matches 7 bases. The CDR3 consists of 15 residues. Losses at the gene ends were 3 bases for V and 0 bases for J; bases not matched to a gene: 4. Germline assignment: CDR1 LNHNV and CDR2 YYDKDF (reference sequence). The CDR3 nucleotides read TGTGCCACCAGCAGTGACGGGACAGTGAACACTGAAGCTTTCTTT. This sequence encodes CATSSDGTVNTEAFF.

V and J are TRBV5-1 and TRBJ2-5; TRBD1 aligns across 8 bases. Germline assignment: CDR1 SGHRS and CDR2 YFSETQ. The CDR3 runs to 17 residues. After removal of 0 bases from V and 2 bases from J, the junction contained 9 bases not matched to a gene. CDR3: CASSLGSRTGGQETQYF. The CDR3 DNA reads as TGCGCCAGCAGCTTGGGATCTAGAACAGGGGGGCAAGAGACCCAGTACTTC.

The rearrangement uses TRBV3-1 (or the pseudogene TRBV3-2) and TRBJ2-5, with 10 nucleotides matching TRBD2. The CDR3 has 15 amino acids. Germline assignment: CDR1 LGHDT and CDR2 YNNKEL (reference sequence). Trimming cost V 4 bases and J 3 bases; bases outside gene matches: 5. Here the CDR3 reads CASSRGLASEETQYF. Here the CDR3 DNA reads TGTGCCAGCAGCCGGGGACTAGCGAGCGAAGAGACCCAGTACTTC.

The V call is TRBV5-1, the J call TRBJ1-2, with 8 bases that match TRBD1. This CDR3 has 14 residues. The V gene end was trimmed by 3 bases and the J gene end by 8 bases; junction bases not matched to a gene: 9. Germline CDR1 SGHRS, CDR2 YFSETQ. The CDR3 sequence is CASSWTGLGDGYTF. CDR3 DNA sequence: TGCGCCAGCAGCTGGACAGGGCTGGGGGACGGCTACACCTTC. Full variable domain (remainder filled in from reference TRBV5-1 and TRBJ1-2): KAGVTQTPRYLIKTRGQQVTLSCSPISGHRSVSWYQQTPGQGLQFLFEYFSETQRNKGNFPGRFSGRQFSNSRSEMNVSTLELGDSALYLCASSWTGLGDGYTFGSGTRLTVV.